A single sample gave rise to the 14 T cell receptor beta chains below, sequenced in a study of control samples from healthy donors and cancer patients. Data came from immunoSEQ multiplex PCR; TCRdb stores just in-frame clones and leaves some out. This table has more than 50,000 clones, roughly 95% appearing once. The sequenced sample was blood. The receptors here all came from a woman aged 18-30 years in good health.

The V gene is TRBV18, the J gene TRBJ1-2, with 8 nucleotides matching TRBD1. The germline V gene has CDR1 KGHSH and CDR2 LQKENI. The CDR3 covers 13 residues. Germline trimming cut 0 bases from V and 6 bases from J; bases unmatched to any gene: 0. Here the CDR3 DNA reads TGTGCCAGCTCACCACCGACAGGGGATGGCTACACCTTC. Translated, it gives CASSPPTGDGYTF.

The chain carries TRBV2 and TRBJ2-3; D is ambiguous. V gave up 3 bases and J gave up 5 bases, with 3 bases separating them. Germline V gives CDR1 SNHLY, CDR2 FYNNEI. CDR3 size: 11 residues. CDR3 nucleotide sequence: TGTGCCAGCAGTGATGAAGATACGCAGTATTTT. Protein sequence: CASSDEDTQYF.

The J gene is TRBJ1-1, the V gene TRBV2, with 7 bases identical to TRBD1. CDR1 and CDR2 from the germline V gene are SNHLY and FYNNEI. The CDR3 contains 13 residues. Trimming at V came to 11 bases and at J to 5 bases, leaving 11 bases not matched to a gene. The CDR3 bases are TGTGCCGGGACCAGGGGGTCGGGGACTGAAGCTTTCTTT. This gives the protein CAGTRGSGTEAFF.

The rearrangement joins TRBV9 to TRBJ2-5; D might be TRBD1 (6 bases). The germline CDR1 and CDR2 sequences are SGDLS and YYNGEE. Trimming cost V 3 bases and J 4 bases, with 22 bases left between them. The CDR3 consists of 17 residues. The CDR3, as DNA: TGTGCCAGCAGCGCCCTACCCGGGACAAATGGGGCAGAGACCCAGTACTTC. Protein: CASSALPGTNGAETQYF.

This clone was detected once. The chain uses TRBV27 and TRBJ1-2; 9 nucleotides line up with TRBD1. This CDR3 contains 13 residues. The V gene's germline CDR1 is MNHEY and CDR2 SMNVEV (reference sequence). Unmatched junction bases numbered 6, after V lost 6 bases and J lost 7 bases. In DNA form, the CDR3 reads TGTGCCAGCAGGAGGGACAGGGCTGCTGGCTACACCTTC. Translation gives CASRRDRAAGYTF.

V usage is TRBV6-1 and J usage is TRBJ2-3, with D unclear. CDR1 is MNHNS and CDR2 is SASEGT in the germline V gene. The germline V and J ends were trimmed by 3 bases and 8 bases, with 12 bases remaining between them. The CDR3 is 13 amino acids. This chain's CDR3 is CASSDTVPATQYF. The CDR3 DNA sequence: TGTGCCAGCAGTGACACGGTCCCAGCTACGCAGTATTTT.

V is TRBV6-4 and J is TRBJ2-1; 10 nucleotides match TRBD1. From germline, CDR1 is MRHNA and CDR2 SNTAGT. The CDR3 is 14 residues long. The ends lost 6 bases at V and 8 bases at J; junction bases unmatched: 7. In DNA form, the CDR3 reads TGTGCCAGCAGCGCCGGGACAGGGGCAGATGAGCAGTTCTTC. Amino acids: CASSAGTGADEQFF.

The chain couples TRBV7-8 to TRBJ2-1, with 8 bases that match TRBD2. The V and J ends lost 8 bases and 4 bases, in that order; junction bases with no gene match: 7. Germline values: CDR1 SGHVS, CDR2 FQNEAQ. This CDR3 region has 14 residues. CDR3 bases: TGTGCCAGCCTTTCGGGGGGGCCGTACAATGAGCAGTTCTTC. Translated, it gives CASLSGGPYNEQFF.

The chain has TRBV30 and TRBJ2-1; TRBD2 agrees at 8 bases. The CDR3 runs to 12 residues. CDR1 GTSNPN and CDR2 SVGIG come from the germline V gene (reference sequence). The junction had 2 bases not matched to a gene; V was cut back by 2 bases and J by 8 bases. The CDR3 nucleotides are TGTGCCTGGAGTCTAGCGGGCTATGAGCAGTTCTTC. Its translation: CAWSLAGYEQFF.

The chain links TRBV5-4 to TRBJ2-6; D unresolved. V was shortened by 6 bases and J by 4 bases, with 17 bases between the two germline ends. The CDR3 spans 16 residues. CDR1 and CDR2 from the germline V gene are SGHNT and YYREEE (reference sequence). The CDR3 DNA sequence: TGTGCCAGCAACCAGGCCCTATCTGGCGGGGCCAACGTCCTGACTTTC. Protein sequence: CASNQALSGGANVLTF.

J is TRBJ2-2 and V is TRBV27; TRBD1 aligns across 8 bases. Germline lookup yields CDR1 MNHEY and CDR2 SMNVEV (reference sequence). The CDR3 has 16 amino acids. V was clipped by 6 bases and J by 2 bases; unmatched bases: 8. The chain's CDR3 is CASRTSGGVNTGELFF. In nucleotides, the CDR3 is TGTGCCAGCAGGACATCAGGGGGCGTTAACACCGGGGAGCTGTTTTTT.

V is TRBV6-5 and J is TRBJ1-5, with D possibly being TRBD1 (6 bases). The CDR3 covers 15 residues. Trimming cost V 8 bases and J 5 bases, with 19 bases left between them. CDR1 and CDR2 (germline): MNHEY, SVGAGI. The CDR3 DNA is TGTGCCAGCGGCCCGACAGGATATGAGGATCAGCCCCAGCATTTT. Protein sequence: CASGPTGYEDQPQHF.

CDR3 in DNA: TGTGCCAGCAGCTCAACCGGGACCTCGATGCGAGGAAACACCATATATTTT. Amino acids: CASSSTGTSMRGNTIYF. The V call is TRBV5-6, the J call TRBJ1-3; possibly TRBD1 for D (5 bases). Germline CDR1 SGHDT, CDR2 YYEEEE. CDR3 length: 17 amino acids. Trimming cost V 3 bases and J 4 bases, with 20 bases left between them.

The chain employs TRBV9 and TRBJ2-5; 11 bases map to TRBD2. With 3 bases clipped from V and 2 bases from J, the junction kept 0 bases outside the gene matches. CDR1 and CDR2 (germline): SGDLS, YYNGEE. This CDR3 is 14 amino acids long. CDR3 in amino acids: CASSASGGQETQYF. The CDR3 DNA sequence: TGTGCCAGCAGCGCTAGCGGGGGGCAAGAGACCCAGTACTTC.